These T cell receptor beta chains were read from a single sample in a study of cytomegalovirus exposure and HLA in healthy donors. Profiled with immunoSEQ multiplex PCR; TCRdb holds only in-frame clones, not every one. Of some 130,000 clones in the sample, roughly four fifths were seen once. The specimen was PBMCs. The origin of the receptors is a man aged 25 to 40 in good health and CMV-seronegative. CDR3s leave out the opening cysteine and the closing phenylalanine or tryptophan. Fields, in order: V gene, CDR3 length, J gene, CDR3 protein.

>TRBV27|12|TRBJ2-1
ASRGQVKGSEQF
>TRBV2|11|TRBJ1-1
ASRWTVNTEAF
>TRBV11-2|11|TRBJ1-4
ASSSGGPEKLF
>TRBV6-6|14|TRBJ2-7
ASSHPTRGQPYEQY
>TRBV10-2|11|TRBJ1-2
ASSVARIYGYT
>TRBV28|11|TRBJ2-1
ASSLNLADEQF
>TRBV29-1|13|TRBJ1-3
SVGTGAYSGNTIY
>TRBV6-1|13|TRBJ2-6
ASSPRVSGANVLT
>TRBV30|13|TRBJ1-3
AWRGPGASGNTIY
>TRBV6-4|11|TRBJ2-1
ASSDEWGDEQF
>TRBV28|14|TRBJ1-4
ASSLVQNHIGEKLF
>TRBV6-6|14|TRBJ1-4
ASSYRGTATNEKLF
>TRBV7-8|13|TRBJ2-2
ASSLGDRGVGELF
>TRBV6-1|13|TRBJ1-1
ASSAVQGPNTEAF
>TRBV15|15|TRBJ2-2
ATSRPLAGGRTGELF
>TRBV4-1|17|TRBJ1-1
ASSQTGTGVFEGNTEAF
>TRBV6-6|13|TRBJ2-7
ASSYSYAETYEQY
>TRBV2|13|TRBJ1-6
ASSERQADNSPLH
>TRBV19|16|TRBJ2-3
ASSFSPGTGMSTDTQY
>TRBV30|11|TRBJ2-5
AWTAAVQETQY
>TRBV29-1|13|TRBJ2-3
SVALRQDGTDTQY
>TRBV5-1|13|TRBJ2-2
ASSLPTGNTGELF
>TRBV29-1|13|TRBJ2-3
SVLWRGGSTDTQY
>TRBV18|12|TRBJ2-3
ASSSPVLTDTQY
>TRBV4-1|12|TRBJ2-1
ASSQALAYNEQF
>TRBV7-9|12|TRBJ2-3
ASRQTYSTDTQY
>TRBV4-1|12|TRBJ2-2
ASSRTGSTGELF
>TRBV7-9|11|TRBJ1-2
ASSLTGVDGYT
>TRBV7-9|14|TRBJ2-3
ASSLGQGGNTDTQY
>TRBV28|11|TRBJ1-2
ASTTGGRDGYT
>TRBV6-1|12|TRBJ1-2
ASSSLDRAYGYT
>TRBV7-6|11|TRBJ1-1
ASSPGVRAEAF
>TRBV6-1|13|TRBJ1-5
ASSEVVGFNQPQH
>TRBV18|10|TRBJ2-1
ASFADYNEQF
>TRBV6-1|15|TRBJ2-7
ASSEVISGEWSYEQY
>TRBV15|11|TRBJ2-5
ATSSHSQETQY
>TRBV28|13|TRBJ1-4
ASRLPDSPNEKLF
>TRBV15|15|.
ATSRARTGRSSYEQY
>TRBV5-1|14|TRBJ2-1
ASSLERTSGRLEQF
>TRBV7-2|13|TRBJ1-5
ASSKDRFSNQPQH